Below, 10 T cell receptor beta chains from the same sample are listed, as sequenced in a study of OX40 agonist ivuxolimab in advanced cancers. Profiling relied on immunoSEQ multiplex PCR, and the TCRdb table lists in-frame clones only, not all of them. The table includes around 72,000 clones, roughly 89% detected once. This specimen was CD4+ or CD8+ T cells sorted from blood, taken in a trial of the OX40 agonist ivuxolimab. The receptors were sampled from an adult with an advanced solid tumor such as melanoma, head and neck, liver or kidney cancer.

This chain links TRBV5-6 with TRBJ2-7, with TRBD1 matching over 7 bases. This CDR3 spans 16 amino acids. Trimming at V came to 2 bases and at J to 0 bases, leaving 8 bases not matched to a gene. Germline lookup yields CDR1 SGHDT and CDR2 YYEEEE. Here the CDR3 reads CASSFTNRGYSYEQYF. DNA for the CDR3: TGTGCCAGCAGCTTTACTAACAGGGGTTACTCCTACGAGCAGTACTTC.

The chain joins TRBV5-1 to TRBJ2-5; 7 positions match TRBD2. Germline V gene data show CDR1 as SGHRS and CDR2 as YFSETQ. Germline trimming cut 4 bases from V and 3 bases from J; bases unmatched to any gene: 6. This CDR3 region has 14 residues. In DNA, the CDR3 is TGCGCCAGCAGCCCGGGGGACTACGAAGAGACCCAGTACTTC. Translating gives CASSPGDYEETQYF.

The gene calls are TRBV7-2 and TRBJ1-5; TRBD1 agrees at 8 bases. Germline V lookup: CDR1 SGHTA, CDR2 FQGNSA. Trimming at V came to 5 bases and at J to 4 bases, leaving 7 bases not matched to a gene. The CDR3 spans 15 residues. CDR3 protein: CASSQYRGTNQPQHF. The CDR3, as DNA: TGTGCCAGCAGCCAATACAGGGGGACGAATCAGCCCCAGCATTTT.

The rearrangement links TRBV19 to TRBJ2-1; no firm D call. CDR1 and CDR2 (germline): LNHDA, SQIVND (reference sequence). The V end was cut by 2 bases, the J end by 2 bases, with 10 bases between. CDR3 length equals 15 residues. CDR3 protein: CASSINVYPYNEQFF. As DNA, the CDR3 is TGTGCCAGTAGTATAAATGTTTACCCCTACAATGAGCAGTTCTTC. Supplemented by reference TRBV19 and TRBJ2-1, the full variable domain reads DGGITQSPKYLFRKEGQNVTLSCEQNLNHDAMYWYRQDPGQGLRLIYYSQIVNDFQKGDIAEGYSVSREKKESFPLTVTSAQKNPTAFYLCASSINVYPYNEQFFGPGTRLTVL.

The rearrangement links TRBV7-2 to TRBJ1-4, with D possibly matching TRBD1 (6 bases). Germline-derived CDR1 and CDR2 are SGHTA and FQGNSA. This CDR3 region has 14 residues. V gave up 1 base and J gave up 6 bases, with 9 bases separating them. CDR3 residues: CASSLEGGDEKLFF. CDR3 DNA sequence: TGTGCCAGCAGCTTAGAAGGGGGAGATGAAAAACTGTTTTTT.

This chain connects TRBV12-5 to TRBJ2-3, with 9 bases fitting TRBD2. From germline, CDR1 is LGHNT and CDR2 FRNRAP. V gave up 2 bases and J gave up 7 bases; unmatched junction bases: 4. The CDR3 sequence is 14 residues long. CDR3 DNA sequence: TGTGCTAGTGGTTTGTCTAGCGGGGCGTATACGCAGTATTTT. Its protein product is CASGLSSGAYTQYF.

CDR3 nucleotide sequence: TGTGCCAGTAGTTTCGGGGGGGCAAGCAATGAGCAGTTCTTC. Residues: CASSFGGASNEQFF. V is TRBV19 and J is TRBJ2-1; 8 bases agree with TRBD2. The trim removed 5 bases at V and 6 bases at J, leaving 6 bases unmatched. CDR3 length: 14 amino acids. CDR1 is LNHDA and CDR2 is SQIVND in the germline V gene (reference sequence).

By its share, this clone is medium-sized. The chain employs TRBV10-3 and TRBJ1-5; D possibly corresponds to TRBD1 (5 bases). This CDR3 is 14 amino acids long. V dropped 8 bases and J dropped 2 bases, with 13 bases sitting between them. From germline, CDR1 is ENHRY and CDR2 SYGVKD. CDR3 sequence: CAIGPGGGNQPQHF. Here the CDR3 DNA reads TGTGCCATCGGCCCCGGGGGTGGCAATCAGCCCCAGCATTTT.

The chain joins TRBV5-1 to TRBJ1-6, with a possible D match to TRBD1 (6 bases). V was shortened by 1 base and J by 8 bases, with 7 bases between the two germline ends. Germline V gives CDR1 SGHRS, CDR2 YFSETQ. This CDR3 spans 13 amino acids. CDR3 DNA: TGCGCCAGCAGCTTGAGGGGGGATTCACCCCTCCACTTT. Translated, it gives CASSLRGDSPLHF. Complete variable domain (other parts from reference TRBV5-1 and TRBJ1-6): KAGVTQTPRYLIKTRGQQVTLSCSPISGHRSVSWYQQTPGQGLQFLFEYFSETQRNKGNFPGRFSGRQFSNSRSEMNVSTLELGDSALYLCASSLRGDSPLHFGNGTRLTVT.

This chain joins TRBV4-1 and TRBJ1-2, with 10 bases lining up with TRBD1. Germline CDR1 is MGHRA and CDR2 is YSYEKL. CDR3 length equals 15 residues. The ends lost 4 bases at V and 7 bases at J; junction bases unmatched: 9. CDR3 nucleotides: TGCGCCAGCAGCCGTCTCCATGACAGGGGGCTTGGCTACACCTTC. Protein sequence: CASSRLHDRGLGYTF.